This record covers a single T cell receptor beta chain. The antigen is not known. The data belong to a study of T cells in tuberculosis. Study-level findings and limits: Active tuberculosis alpha repertoires lay closer to GMM-specific TCRs than controls'. Active tuberculosis cases were adults; controls were adolescents. The TCR-beta difference was not significant; alpha differences partly reflected length.

The data were produced by immunoSEQ multiplex PCR, yet TCRdb's version contains in-frame clones alone and is incomplete. The sample yields approximately 20,000 clones, 97% seen once. Tuberculin skin test and IGRA determined adolescents' latent tuberculosis status at entry. This sequence originates from a donor under 30 with latent tuberculosis or without tuberculosis infection. Sequencing was done on a sample of PBMCs.

The CDR3 is CASSQVLGGLNEQFF. Written as DNA, the CDR3 is TGCGCCAGCAGCCAAGTGCTCGGAGGGTTGAATGAGCAGTTCTTC. The rearrangement joins TRBV4-1 to TRBJ2-1; a weak D match, TRBD2 (6 bases). The CDR3 is made up of 15 amino acids. Germline V CDR1 and CDR2: MGHRA, YSYEKL. V shed 1 base and J shed 7 bases, with 14 bases lying between them.